This TCR beta chain is from a study of blood T cell repertoires in COVID-19. Study in general: PBMCs, B-cell-depleted T cells, or T cells provided the cDNA or gDNA that made up the material.

Those enrolled in Seattle joined during active infection and were followed longitudinally afterward. In the original workflow: Amplification of reference gene primers was used by the study to estimate nucleated cell counts. Libraries were prepared by immunoSEQ multiplex PCR; TCRdb keeps only in-frame clonotypes and omits some of them. The V and J calls and clone size are taken from that table; D and trimming were inferred from the DNA. The sample shows roughly 250,000 clones, around 92% of them seen only once. Germline V lookup: CDR1 SNHLY, CDR2 FYNNEI. Trimming cost V 3 bases and J 0 bases, with 18 bases left between them. CDR3 length equals 18 residues.

The source is a person under 35 with COVID-19, enrolled during active disease. Source material: peripheral blood. The V and J genes are TRBV2 and TRBJ1-5, with a weak D call TRBD1 (6 bases). The CDR3: CASSDGTWGQYSNQPQHF. In nucleotides, the CDR3 is TGTGCCAGCAGTGACGGGACATGGGGCCAATATAGCAATCAGCCCCAGCATTTT.